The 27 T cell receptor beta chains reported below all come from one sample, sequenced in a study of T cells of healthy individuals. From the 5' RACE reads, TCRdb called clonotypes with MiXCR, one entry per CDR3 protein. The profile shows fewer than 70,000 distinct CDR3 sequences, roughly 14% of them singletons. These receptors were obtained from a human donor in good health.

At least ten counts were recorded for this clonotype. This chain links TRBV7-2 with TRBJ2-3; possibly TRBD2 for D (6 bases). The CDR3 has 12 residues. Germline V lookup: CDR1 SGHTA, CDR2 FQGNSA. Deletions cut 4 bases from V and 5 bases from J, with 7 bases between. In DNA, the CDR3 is TGTGCCAGCAGCTGGAGGGGAGATACGCAGTATTTT. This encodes CASSWRGDTQYF.

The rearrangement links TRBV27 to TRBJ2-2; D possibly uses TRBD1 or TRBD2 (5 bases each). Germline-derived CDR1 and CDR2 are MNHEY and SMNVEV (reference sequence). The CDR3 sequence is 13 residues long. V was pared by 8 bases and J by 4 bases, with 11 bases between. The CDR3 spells CASGAGSTGELFF. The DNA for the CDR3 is TGTGCCAGCGGGGCGGGTTCCACCGGGGAGCTGTTTTTT.

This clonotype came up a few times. The chain's CDR3 is CSAADRTYEQYF. The CDR3 DNA follows: TGCAGTGCTGCGGACCGCACCTACGAGCAGTACTTC. The chain links TRBV20-1 to TRBJ2-7; D not resolved. CDR1 is DFQATT, CDR2 SNEGSKA, per germline (reference sequence). The CDR3 length is 12 residues. V lost 5 bases to trimming and J lost 2 bases, with 10 bases between them.

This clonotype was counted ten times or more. This chain's CDR3 is CASSVDDSQPQHF. The CDR3 nucleotides are TGTGCCAGCAGCGTAGACGACAGTCAGCCCCAGCATTTT. This chain connects TRBV9 to TRBJ1-5, with D perhaps TRBD1 (5 bases). This CDR3 has 13 amino acids. V was cut by 0 bases and J by 6 bases, with 7 bases left in between. Germline V lookup: CDR1 SGDLS, CDR2 YYNGEE.

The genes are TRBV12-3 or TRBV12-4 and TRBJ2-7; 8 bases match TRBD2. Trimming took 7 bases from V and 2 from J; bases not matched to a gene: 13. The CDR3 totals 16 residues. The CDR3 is CASTRVAAGATYEQYF. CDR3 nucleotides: TGTGCCAGCACCCGGGTAGCAGCGGGAGCGACCTACGAGCAGTACTTC.

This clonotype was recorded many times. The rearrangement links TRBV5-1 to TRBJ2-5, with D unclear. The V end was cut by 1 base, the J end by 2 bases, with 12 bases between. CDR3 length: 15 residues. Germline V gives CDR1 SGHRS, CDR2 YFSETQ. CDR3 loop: CASSLRSPTQETQYF. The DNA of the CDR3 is TGCGCCAGCAGCTTGCGGTCCCCAACACAAGAGACCCAGTACTTC.

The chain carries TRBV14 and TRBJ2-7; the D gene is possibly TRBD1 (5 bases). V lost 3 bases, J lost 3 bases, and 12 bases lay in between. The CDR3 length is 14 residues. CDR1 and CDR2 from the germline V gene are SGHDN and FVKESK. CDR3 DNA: TGTGCCAGCAGCCAGTTGCGACAGAACTACGAGCAGTACTTC. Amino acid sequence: CASSQLRQNYEQYF.

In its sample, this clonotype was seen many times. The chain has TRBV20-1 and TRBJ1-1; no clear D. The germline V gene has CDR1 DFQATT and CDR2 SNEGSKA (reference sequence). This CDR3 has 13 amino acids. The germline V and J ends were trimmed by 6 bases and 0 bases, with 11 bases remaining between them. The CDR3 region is CSALDGLNTEAFF. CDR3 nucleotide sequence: TGCAGTGCCCTGGACGGGTTGAACACTGAAGCTTTCTTT.

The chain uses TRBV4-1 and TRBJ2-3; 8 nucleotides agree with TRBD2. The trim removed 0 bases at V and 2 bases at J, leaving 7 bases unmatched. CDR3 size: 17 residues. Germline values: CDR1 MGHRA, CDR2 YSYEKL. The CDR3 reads CASSQEGSGTTTDTQYF. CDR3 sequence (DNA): TGCGCCAGCAGCCAAGAGGGTAGCGGGACTACCACAGATACGCAGTATTTT.

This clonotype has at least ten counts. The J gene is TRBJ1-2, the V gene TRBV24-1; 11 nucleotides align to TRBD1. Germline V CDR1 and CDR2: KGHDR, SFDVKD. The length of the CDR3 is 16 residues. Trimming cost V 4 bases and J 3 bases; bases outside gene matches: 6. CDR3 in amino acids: CATSDRTGGSDYGYTF. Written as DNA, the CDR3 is TGTGCCACCAGTGACAGGACAGGGGGCAGTGACTATGGCTACACCTTC.

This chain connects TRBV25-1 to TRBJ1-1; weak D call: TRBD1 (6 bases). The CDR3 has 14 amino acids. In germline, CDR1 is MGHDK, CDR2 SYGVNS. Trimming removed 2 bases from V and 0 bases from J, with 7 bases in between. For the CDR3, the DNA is TGTGCCAGCAGTGAACAGGGGATGAACACTGAAGCTTTCTTT. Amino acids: CASSEQGMNTEAFF. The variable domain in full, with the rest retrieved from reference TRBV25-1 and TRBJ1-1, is EADIYQTPRYLVIGTGKKITLECSQTMGHDKMYWYQQDPGMELHLIHYSYGVNSTEKGDLSSESTVSRIRTEHFPLTLESARPSHTSQYLCASSEQGMNTEAFFGQGTRLTVV.

CDR3 amino acids: CASSLSRGLYEQYF. CDR3 DNA: TGTGCCAGCAGCCTCAGCAGGGGGCTCTACGAGCAGTACTTC. This rearrangement joins TRBV6-1 to TRBJ2-7; 8 bases map to TRBD1. CDR1 is MNHNS and CDR2 is SASEGT in the germline V gene. The CDR3 has 14 amino acids. V dropped 6 bases and J dropped 3; count of bases not matched to a gene: 7.

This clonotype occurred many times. In nucleotides, the CDR3 is TGCGCCAGCAGCCTAACCCAGTATTTTCCGAACACCGGGGAGCTGTTTTTT. Its translation: CASSLTQYFPNTGELFF. The chain uses TRBV4-1 and TRBJ2-2; D gene uncertain. V lost 4 bases and J 0 bases, leaving 15 bases between the germline ends. The germline V gene has CDR1 MGHRA and CDR2 YSYEKL. This CDR3 is built from 17 residues.

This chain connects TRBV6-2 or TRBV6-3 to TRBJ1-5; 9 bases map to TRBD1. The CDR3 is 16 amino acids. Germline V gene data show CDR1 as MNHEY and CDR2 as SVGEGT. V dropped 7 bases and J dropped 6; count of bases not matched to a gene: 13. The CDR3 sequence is CASNPRDRAPGQPQHF. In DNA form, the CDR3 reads TGTGCCAGCAACCCCCGGGACAGGGCACCGGGTCAGCCCCAGCATTTT.

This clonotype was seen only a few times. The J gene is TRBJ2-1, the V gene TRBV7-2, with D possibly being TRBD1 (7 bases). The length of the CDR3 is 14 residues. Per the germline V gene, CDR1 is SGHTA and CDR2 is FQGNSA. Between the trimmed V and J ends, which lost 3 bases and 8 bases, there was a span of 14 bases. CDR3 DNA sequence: TGTGCCAGCAGCTTTTTCAGGGGGGCGGATGAGCAGTTCTTC. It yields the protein CASSFFRGADEQFF.

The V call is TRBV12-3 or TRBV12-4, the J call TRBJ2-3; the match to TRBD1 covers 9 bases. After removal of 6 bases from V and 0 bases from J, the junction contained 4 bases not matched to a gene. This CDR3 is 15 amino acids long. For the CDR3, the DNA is TGTGCCAGCAGACTTGACAGGGGGAGCACAGATACGCAGTATTTT. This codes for CASRLDRGSTDTQYF.

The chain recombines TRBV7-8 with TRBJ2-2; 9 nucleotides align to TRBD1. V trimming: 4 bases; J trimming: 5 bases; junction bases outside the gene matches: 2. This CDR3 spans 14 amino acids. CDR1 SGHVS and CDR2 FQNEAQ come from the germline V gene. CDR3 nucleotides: TGTGCCAGCAGCTCCGGGACAGGGACCGGGGAGCTGTTTTTT. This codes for CASSSGTGTGELFF.

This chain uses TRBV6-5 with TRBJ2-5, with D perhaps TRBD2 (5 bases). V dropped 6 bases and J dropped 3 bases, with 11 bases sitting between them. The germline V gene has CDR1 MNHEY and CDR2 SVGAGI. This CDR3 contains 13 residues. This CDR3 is CASREGGEETQYF. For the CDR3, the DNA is TGTGCCAGCAGGGAAGGAGGAGAAGAGACCCAGTACTTC.

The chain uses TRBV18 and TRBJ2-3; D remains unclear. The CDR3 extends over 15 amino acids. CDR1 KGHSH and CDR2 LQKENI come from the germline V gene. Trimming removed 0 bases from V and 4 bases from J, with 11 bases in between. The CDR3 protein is CASSPPARSADTQYF. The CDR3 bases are TGTGCCAGCTCACCACCGGCAAGAAGCGCAGATACGCAGTATTTT.

The DNA for the CDR3 is TGTGCCAGCAGATATGGGGGGAACACAGATACGCAGTATTTT. This sequence encodes CASRYGGNTDTQYF. V and J are TRBV6-1 and TRBJ2-3; tentative D call: TRBD2 (6 bases). Germline V CDR1 and CDR2: MNHNS, SASEGT. The CDR3 is 14 residues long. Deletions cut 6 bases from V and 2 bases from J, with 12 bases between.

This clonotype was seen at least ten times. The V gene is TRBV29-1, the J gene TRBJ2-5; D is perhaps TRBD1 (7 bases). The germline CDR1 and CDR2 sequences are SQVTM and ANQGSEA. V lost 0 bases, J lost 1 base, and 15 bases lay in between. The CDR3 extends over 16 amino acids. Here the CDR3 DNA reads TGCAGCGTTGAAGATAGGGCAGGGGGGAGCCAAGAGACCCAGTACTTC. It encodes CSVEDRAGGSQETQYF.

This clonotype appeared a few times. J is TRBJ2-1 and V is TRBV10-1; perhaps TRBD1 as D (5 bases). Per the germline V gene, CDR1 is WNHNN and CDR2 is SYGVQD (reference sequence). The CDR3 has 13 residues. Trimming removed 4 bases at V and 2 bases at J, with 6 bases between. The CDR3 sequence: CASSAGTYNEQFF. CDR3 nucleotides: TGCGCCAGCAGTGCAGGGACCTACAATGAGCAGTTCTTC.

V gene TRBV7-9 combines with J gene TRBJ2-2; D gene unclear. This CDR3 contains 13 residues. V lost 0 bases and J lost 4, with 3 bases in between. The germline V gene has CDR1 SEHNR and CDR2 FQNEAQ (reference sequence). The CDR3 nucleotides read TGTGCCAGCAGCTTAGCCTCCACCGGGGAGCTGTTTTTT. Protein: CASSLASTGELFF.

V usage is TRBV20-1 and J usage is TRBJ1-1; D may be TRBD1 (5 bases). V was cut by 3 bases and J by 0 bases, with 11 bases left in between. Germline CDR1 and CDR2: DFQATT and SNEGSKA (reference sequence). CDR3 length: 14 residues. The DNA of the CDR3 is TGCAGTGCTAGGTGGGGGTCCATGAACACTGAAGCTTTCTTT. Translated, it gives CSARWGSMNTEAFF.

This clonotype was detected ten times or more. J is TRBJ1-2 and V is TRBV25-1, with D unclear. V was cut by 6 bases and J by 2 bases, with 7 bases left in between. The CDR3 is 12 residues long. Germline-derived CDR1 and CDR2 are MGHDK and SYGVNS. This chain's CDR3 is CASRDDNYGYTF. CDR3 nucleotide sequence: TGTGCCAGCAGGGACGACAACTATGGCTACACCTTC.

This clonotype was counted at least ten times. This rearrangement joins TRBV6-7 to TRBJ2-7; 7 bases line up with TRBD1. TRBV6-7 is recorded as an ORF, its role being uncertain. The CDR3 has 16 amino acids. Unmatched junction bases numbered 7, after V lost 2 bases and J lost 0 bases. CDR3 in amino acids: CASSYGRGQSSYEQYF. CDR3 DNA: TGTGCCAGCAGTTACGGAAGGGGGCAGAGCTCCTACGAGCAGTACTTC.

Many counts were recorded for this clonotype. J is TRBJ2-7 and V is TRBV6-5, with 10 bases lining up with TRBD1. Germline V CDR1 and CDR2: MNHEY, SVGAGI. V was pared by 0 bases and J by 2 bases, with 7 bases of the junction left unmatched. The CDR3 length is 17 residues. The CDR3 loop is CASSYSKTGGRAYEQYF. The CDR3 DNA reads TGTGCCAGCAGTTACTCGAAGACAGGGGGCCGCGCCTACGAGCAGTACTTC.